The next 27 T cell receptor beta chains were all read from a single sample in a study of post-analysis software for immune sequencing data. These TCRs are of unknown antigen specificity. TCR beta libraries were prepared from cDNA with unique molecular identifiers. In TCRdb, the PCR reads were re-called with MiXCR into one record per CDR3 protein. The sample has about 540,000 distinct CDR3 sequences; around 31% are singletons. Study-wide points: Controls had lower frequencies than patients of about 5 TRBV segments, which included TRBV5-6, TRBV5-1 and TRBV20-1.

The sample comprised blood. These receptors all stem from a girl younger than 18 with multiple sclerosis.

This clonotype was seen more than once but under ten times. The chain uses TRBV5-1 and TRBJ2-6, with 9 positions matching TRBD1. The CDR3 length is 17 residues. CDR1 is SGHRS, CDR2 YFSETQ, per germline. The ends lost 4 bases at V and 0 bases at J; junction bases unmatched: 5. The DNA for the CDR3 is TGCGCCAGCAGCACGGGACAGGGCGTCTCTGGGGCCAACGTCCTGACTTTC. Protein sequence: CASSTGQGVSGANVLTF.

The table lists this clonotype with a few counts. The rearrangement joins TRBV5-5 to TRBJ1-2, with 9 positions matching TRBD1. The V gene's germline CDR1 is SGHKS and CDR2 YYEKEE (reference sequence). The CDR3 is 15 amino acids. V shed 4 bases, J shed 6 bases, and the junction held 10 bases outside the gene matches. CDR3 loop: CASSESPGQGNGYTF. DNA of the CDR3: TGTGCCAGCAGCGAAAGTCCGGGACAGGGCAATGGCTACACCTTC.

Notes on this clonotype: One end of the junction fails to match germline, which may point to a read error. The CDR3 DNA sequence: TGTGCCAACAGCGATAACGGGGGGAACGTCCAAGAGACCCAGTACTTC. This gives the protein CANSDNGGNVQETQYF. The J gene is TRBJ2-5, the V gene TRBV7-3; TRBD2 matches 7 bases. The CDR3 runs to 16 residues. From germline, CDR1 is SGHTA and CDR2 FQGTGA. Filled out from reference TRBV7-3 and TRBJ2-5, the complete variable domain reads GAGVSQTPSNKVTEKGKYVELRCDPISGHTALYWYRQSLGQGPEFLIYFQGTGAADDSGLPNDRFFAVRPEGSVSTLKIQRTERGDSAVYLCANSDNGGNVQETQYFGPGTRLLVL.

The chain has TRBV2 and TRBJ1-2, with a tentative D call TRBD1 (5 bases). This CDR3 contains 12 residues. Germline V gene data show CDR1 as SNHLY and CDR2 as FYNNEI. Trimming cost V 10 bases and J 3 bases, with 12 bases left between them. The CDR3 loop reads CATSTDYYGYTF. CDR3 in DNA: TGTGCCACATCGACAGACTACTATGGCTACACCTTC.

The chain is built from TRBV27 and TRBJ1-1; the match to TRBD1 covers 7 bases. Losses at the gene ends were 7 bases for V and 5 bases for J; bases not matched to a gene: 4. CDR3 length: 12 amino acids. The germline V gene encodes CDR1 MNHEY and CDR2 SMNVEV (reference sequence). The CDR3 is CASKAGGTEAFF. Written as DNA, the CDR3 is TGTGCCAGCAAGGCAGGGGGGACTGAAGCTTTCTTT.

This clonotype was seen a handful of times. V usage is TRBV19 and J usage is TRBJ2-1; 10 nucleotides line up with TRBD2. CDR3 length equals 17 residues. Germline V CDR1 and CDR2: LNHDA, SQIVND (reference sequence). The V segment lost 2 bases and the J segment 7 bases; nucleotides outside the gene matches: 11. The CDR3 loop reads CASSITPIAGGRNEQFF. CDR3 bases: TGTGCCAGTAGTATAACACCTATAGCGGGGGGCAGGAATGAGCAGTTCTTC.

The chain combines TRBV11-2 with TRBJ1-6; D is uncertain. Germline V gives CDR1 SGHAT, CDR2 FQNNGV. V lost 7 bases to trimming and J lost 7 bases, with 11 bases between them. The CDR3 totals 13 residues. CDR3 nucleotide sequence: TGTGCCAGCACCCCGTCGAGAAATTCACCCCTCCACTTT. This codes for CASTPSRNSPLHF.

This clonotype was observed a few times. V and J are TRBV10-3 and TRBJ2-7, with D tentatively TRBD1 (5 bases). Deletions cut 6 bases from V and 2 bases from J, with 11 bases between. The CDR3 sequence is 13 residues long. Looked up from germline, CDR1 is ENHRY and CDR2 is SYGVKD. In DNA, the CDR3 is TGTGCCATCAGCTCCAAGGGGACCTACGAGCAGTACTTC. Protein: CAISSKGTYEQYF.

About this clonotype itself: The junction does not match germline at one end; this may be a read error. The gene calls are TRBV5-1 and TRBJ2-5; D ambiguous. Germline V lookup: CDR1 SGHRS, CDR2 YFSETQ. This CDR3 comprises 13 residues. The CDR3 loop is CASSFAGQETQYF. CDR3 bases: TGTGCCAGCAGTTTCGCAGGACAAGAGACCCAGTACTTC.

The V call is TRBV20-1, the J call TRBJ2-1, with D possibly being TRBD1 or TRBD2 (5 bases each). CDR3 size: 10 residues. CDR1 and CDR2 from the germline V gene are DFQATT and SNEGSKA (reference sequence). Trimming shortened V by 6 bases and J by 13 bases, and 13 bases separated the two germline ends. The chain's CDR3 is CSAQGETQFF. CDR3 nucleotide sequence: TGCAGTGCCCAGGGAGAGACCCAGTTCTTC.

The CDR3 reads CASRELQGSETLYF. CDR3 coding DNA: TGTGCCAGCAGGGAACTACAGGGGTCCGAGACCCTGTACTTC. The J gene is TRBJ2-7, the V gene TRBV6-1, with TRBD1 identical over 7 bases. In germline, CDR1 is MNHNS, CDR2 SASEGT. The V gene end was trimmed by 6 bases and the J gene end by 12 bases; junction bases not matched to a gene: 17. CDR3 length: 14 amino acids.

CDR3 region: CASSALRGDTEAFF. CDR3 DNA sequence: TGTGCCAGCAGCGCCCTCCGGGGTGACACTGAAGCTTTCTTT. The chain links TRBV2 to TRBJ1-1; D unclear. With 6 bases removed from V and 3 bases from J, the gap between germline ends came to 14 bases. The CDR3 extends over 14 amino acids. Germline values: CDR1 SNHLY, CDR2 FYNNEI.

This clonotype was seen a handful of times. The V call is TRBV12-3 or TRBV12-4, the J call TRBJ1-4; perhaps TRBD1 as D (5 bases). The CDR3 sequence is 13 residues long. V shed 8 bases and J shed 3 bases, with 10 bases lying between them. DNA of the CDR3: TGTGCCAGCGGGACGAATCCTAATGAAAAACTGTTTTTT. Amino acids: CASGTNPNEKLFF.

This chain uses TRBV4-1 with TRBJ1-5, with D unclear. V lost 0 bases and J lost 0, with 9 bases in between. This CDR3 is built from 16 residues. CDR1 and CDR2 (germline): MGHRA, YSYEKL. CDR3 coding DNA: TGCGCCAGCAGCCAAGATCGCACCTATAGCAATCAGCCCCAGCATTTT. It yields the protein CASSQDRTYSNQPQHF.

In this sample, this clonotype turned up a few times. This chain links TRBV9 with TRBJ2-1, with D possibly being TRBD1 or TRBD2 (5 bases each). This CDR3 contains 15 residues. Trimming took off 3 bases at V and 4 bases at J, with 14 bases between the two ends. Germline CDR1 reads SGDLS; CDR2 reads YYNGEE. Written as DNA, the CDR3 is TGTGCCAGCAGCGGGGGGACGCAGGCATACAATGAGCAGTTCTTC. Translating gives CASSGGTQAYNEQFF.

V gene TRBV20-1 combines with J gene TRBJ2-7, with TRBD2 identical over 7 bases. This CDR3 contains 13 residues. With 6 bases clipped from V and 1 base from J, the junction kept 6 bases outside the gene matches. Germline V gene sequence: CDR1 DFQATT, CDR2 SNEGSKA (reference sequence). In DNA, the CDR3 is TGCAGTGCCCCCCCGGGACTATCCTACGAGCAGTACTTC. Protein sequence: CSAPPGLSYEQYF.

This clonotype appeared once. The chain joins TRBV5-1 to TRBJ2-7; D is perhaps TRBD2 (6 bases). The germline V gene encodes CDR1 SGHRS and CDR2 YFSETQ. The CDR3 has 16 residues. Trimming removed 0 bases from V and 10 bases from J, with 23 bases in between. CDR3 residues: CASSLGLATAAGTQYF. CDR3 nucleotide sequence: TGCGCCAGCAGCTTGGGTCTAGCGACGGCCGCAGGAACCCAGTACTTC.

CDR3 nucleotide sequence: TGTGCCGGCACCCCAGGGGAGGCTAGCACAGATACGCAGTATTTT. Amino acids: CAGTPGEASTDTQYF. The rearrangement uses TRBV3-1 and TRBJ2-3, with D possibly being TRBD1 or TRBD2 (6 bases each). The V gene's germline CDR1 is LGHDT and CDR2 YNNKEL (reference sequence). The CDR3 length is 15 residues. V lost 11 bases and J lost 0, with 18 bases in between.

The J gene is TRBJ2-5, the V gene TRBV5-1; 8 bases line up with TRBD2. The CDR3 runs to 16 residues. The junction had 15 bases not matched to a gene; V was cut back by 0 bases and J by 11 bases. Germline-derived CDR1 and CDR2 are SGHRS and YFSETQ. The CDR3 spells CASSLEGLGPNNEQYF. DNA of the CDR3: TGCGCCAGCAGCTTGGAGGGACTAGGGCCGAACAATGAGCAGTACTTC.

The rearrangement joins TRBV6-5 to TRBJ2-1; 12 bases match TRBD2. J gave up 5 bases and V 5 bases, and 10 bases lay outside the gene matches. The CDR3 is made up of 17 amino acids. Germline V CDR1 and CDR2: MNHEY, SVGAGI. The CDR3 bases are TGTGCCAGCAGTCTCGACACGGGACTAGCGGGCAACAATGAGCAGTTCTTC. It codes for CASSLDTGLAGNNEQFF.

The chain couples TRBV12-3 or TRBV12-4 to TRBJ2-3; D not certain. V lost 6 bases to trimming and J lost 0 bases, with 13 bases between them. The CDR3 has 15 amino acids. CDR3 nucleotide sequence: TGTGCCAGCAGCCTAATAGGCGTGAGCACAGATACGCAGTATTTT. This translates into CASSLIGVSTDTQYF.

The gene calls are TRBV5-4 and TRBJ2-5; D might be TRBD2 (5 bases). The germline V gene encodes CDR1 SGHNT and CDR2 YYREEE (reference sequence). The CDR3 covers 14 residues. V was trimmed by 5 bases and J by 5 bases, leaving 16 bases between them. CDR3: CASSRPPGSETQYF. CDR3 DNA sequence: TGTGCCAGCAGTCGGCCGCCGGGGAGCGAGACCCAGTACTTC. The complete variable domain, with remaining parts taken from reference TRBV5-4 and TRBJ2-5, reads ETGVTQSPTHLIKTRGQQVTLRCSSQSGHNTVSWYQQALGQGPQFIFQYYREEENGRGNFPPRFSGLQFPNYSSELNVNALELDDSALYLCASSRPPGSETQYFGPGTRLLVL.

This rearrangement joins TRBV4-1 to TRBJ1-2; D is unclear. This CDR3 has 16 residues. V lost 2 bases and J lost 2, with 15 bases in between. CDR1 is MGHRA, CDR2 YSYEKL, per germline. CDR3 protein: CASSQTAANGNYGYTF. The CDR3 DNA follows: TGCGCCAGCAGCCAAACGGCGGCTAACGGAAACTATGGCTACACCTTC.

The CDR3 sequence: CASSAAPQGATFYEQYF. The CDR3 DNA reads TGTGCCAGCAGCGCGGCACCACAGGGGGCCACCTTCTACGAGCAGTACTTC. The chain recombines TRBV7-8 with TRBJ2-7; 9 nucleotides match TRBD1. Germline CDR1 SGHVS, CDR2 FQNEAQ. Germline trimming cut 5 bases from V and 3 bases from J; bases unmatched to any gene: 14. This CDR3 has 17 residues.

The V gene is TRBV10-1, the J gene TRBJ2-4, with D possibly being TRBD1 (6 bases). Trimming removed 6 bases from V and 8 bases from J, with 14 bases in between. Germline loops: CDR1 WNHNN, CDR2 SYGVQD (reference sequence). This CDR3 contains 13 residues. In DNA form, the CDR3 reads TGCGCCAGCAGCTCCCTGGACAGCGACATTCAGTACTTC. This sequence encodes CASSSLDSDIQYF.

This clonotype was detected only a few times. The genes are TRBV2 and TRBJ2-7; D uncertain. The CDR3 covers 13 residues. V lost 3 bases and J 2 bases, leaving 8 bases between the germline ends. Germline V gene lookup returns CDR1 SNHLY and CDR2 FYNNEI. The CDR3 reads CASSEYRTYEQYF. In nucleotides, the CDR3 is TGTGCCAGCAGTGAGTACAGAACCTACGAGCAGTACTTC.

The chain carries TRBV3-1 and TRBJ2-5; D is uncertain. This CDR3 has 12 residues. Trimming cost V 7 bases and J 5 bases, with 11 bases left between them. Germline V gene lookup returns CDR1 LGHDT and CDR2 YNNKEL (reference sequence). CDR3 sequence reads: CASTRIGETQYF. The CDR3 DNA sequence: TGTGCCAGCACACGCATTGGGGAGACCCAGTACTTC.